Listed below are T cell receptor beta chains from one sample, sequenced in a study of blood T cell repertoires in COVID-19. Measured with immunoSEQ multiplex PCR; TCRdb has only the in-frame clones, and not every one. This table holds 200,000 to 250,000 clones, roughly 80% found once. Sequenced input: PBMCs or T cells enriched from blood (not recorded which). Every receptor here comes from a man aged 60-69 years who had recovered from COVID-19. The CDR3 runs from the conserved cysteine through the conserved F or W.

j_call: TRBJ1-6
v_call: TRBV7-3
cdr3_aa: CASSLGGGPNSPLHF

j_call: TRBJ1-5
v_call: TRBV3-1/TRBV3-2
cdr3_aa: CASSQTTGFSNQPQHF

j_call: TRBJ1-1
v_call: TRBV2
cdr3_aa: CASSESAFSEAFF

j_call: TRBJ1-4
v_call: TRBV4-3
cdr3_aa: CASSQEVTQAASVVFF

j_call: TRBJ2-5
v_call: TRBV5-1
cdr3_aa: CASSSRFQETQYF

j_call: TRBJ1-5
v_call: TRBV11-3
cdr3_aa: CASSREADQPQHF

j_call: TRBJ2-3
v_call: TRBV5-1
cdr3_aa: CASSTGTGVLDTDTQYF

j_call: TRBJ2-3
v_call: TRBV18
cdr3_aa: CASSLQGVDTQYF

j_call: TRBJ1-3
v_call: TRBV7-9
cdr3_aa: CASSVRQGTSGNTIYF

j_call: TRBJ1-1
v_call: TRBV27
cdr3_aa: CASSINTRQNTEAFF

j_call: TRBJ1-1
v_call: TRBV7-9
cdr3_aa: CASSLGTGAEAFF

j_call: TRBJ1-5
v_call: TRBV19
cdr3_aa: CASSTLPTGTNQPQHF

j_call: TRBJ2-1
v_call: TRBV3-1/TRBV3-2
cdr3_aa: CASSQVPGLRQGVEQFF

j_call: TRBJ1-1
v_call: TRBV30
cdr3_aa: CAWSGHPNTEAFF

j_call: TRBJ1-2
v_call: TRBV5-1
cdr3_aa: CASSLSPTGADYGYTF

j_call: TRBJ1-2
v_call: TRBV7-2
cdr3_aa: CASSFGRDTVLNGYTF

j_call: TRBJ1-4
v_call: TRBV6-5
cdr3_aa: CASSEDRPEKLFF

j_call: TRBJ1-2
v_call: TRBV7-9
cdr3_aa: CASSLAQVAGRGYTF

j_call: TRBJ1-1
v_call: TRBV30
cdr3_aa: CAWSSTGWTEAFF

j_call: TRBJ1-1
v_call: TRBV5-1
cdr3_aa: CASSLAGGRSPEAFF

j_call: TRBJ2-5
v_call: TRBV7-9
cdr3_aa: CASSLRGVGQQETQYF

j_call: TRBJ1-1
v_call: TRBV4-3
cdr3_aa: CASSLTTGYTEAFF

j_call: TRBJ2-7
v_call: TRBV27
cdr3_aa: CASKISGTLVYEQYF

j_call: TRBJ2-7
v_call: TRBV6-1
cdr3_aa: CASSDRGSGYEQYF

j_call: TRBJ1-4
v_call: TRBV6-5
cdr3_aa: CASSYWGQNGNEKLFF

j_call: TRBJ2-7
v_call: TRBV19
cdr3_aa: CASSPGTGGAYEQYF

j_call: TRBJ1-1
v_call: TRBV6-5
cdr3_aa: CASSYSSVTNTEAFF

j_call: TRBJ1-1
v_call: TRBV7-2
cdr3_aa: CASSLARGGTEAFF

j_call: TRBJ1-4
v_call: TRBV19
cdr3_aa: CASSMGQGVEKLFF

j_call: TRBJ1-5
v_call: TRBV5-6
cdr3_aa: CASSLRQGDRNQPQHF

j_call: TRBJ1-6
v_call: TRBV7-2
cdr3_aa: CASSLAGTGGISPLHF

j_call: TRBJ1-3
v_call: TRBV3-1/TRBV3-2
cdr3_aa: CASSQPSGGLLNTIYF

j_call: TRBJ2-7
v_call: TRBV7-2
cdr3_aa: CASSLASGGYYEQYF

j_call: TRBJ1-2
v_call: TRBV6-5
cdr3_aa: CASSLGTHTF

j_call: TRBJ2-2
v_call: TRBV27
cdr3_aa: CAIARVSGVVTGELFF

j_call: TRBJ2-1
v_call: TRBV6-5
cdr3_aa: CASSSGQGAGYNEQFF

j_call: TRBJ2-1
v_call: TRBV5-3
cdr3_aa: CARSSAKREPLYNEQFF

j_call: TRBJ1-1
v_call: TRBV2
cdr3_aa: CASATGFSTEAFF

j_call: TRBJ1-2
v_call: TRBV27
cdr3_aa: CASSSGQTDGYTF

j_call: TRBJ2-5
v_call: TRBV3-1/TRBV3-2
cdr3_aa: CASSQEVRDQETQYF

j_call: TRBJ1-6
v_call: TRBV25-1
cdr3_aa: CASSGRQGGRGSPLHF

j_call: TRBJ2-3
v_call: TRBV14
cdr3_aa: CASSSQEGGAQYF

j_call: TRBJ1-1
v_call: TRBV11-2
cdr3_aa: CASSLESYTEAFF

j_call: TRBJ1-5
v_call: TRBV19
cdr3_aa: CASSIDKGQGGQPQHF

j_call: TRBJ2-7
v_call: TRBV2
cdr3_aa: CASSPGGSVDEQYF

j_call: TRBJ2-7
v_call: TRBV14
cdr3_aa: CASSQVGATRYEQYF

j_call: TRBJ1-3
v_call: TRBV13
cdr3_aa: CASSQDRGLRGNTIYF

j_call: TRBJ2-3
v_call: TRBV24-1
cdr3_aa: CATSDIGTGAYTQYF

j_call: TRBJ2-5
v_call: TRBV3-1/TRBV3-2
cdr3_aa: CASSRRAGEGQETQYF

j_call: TRBJ2-1
v_call: TRBV11-3
cdr3_aa: CASSRMGDRGYNEQFF

j_call: TRBJ1-2
v_call: TRBV30
cdr3_aa: CAWSVSGPNGYTF

j_call: TRBJ1-2
v_call: TRBV9
cdr3_aa: CASSPGQENYGYTF

j_call: TRBJ2-7
v_call: TRBV30
cdr3_aa: CAWSPGSYEQYF

j_call: TRBJ1-6
v_call: TRBV19
cdr3_aa: CASSQGGNSPLHF